This entry features one T cell receptor (beta chain) sequence. The data originate from a study of T cells in Graves' hyperthyroidism and ophthalmopathy. Amplified TCR beta CDR3 regions derived from RNA transcripts. First-round RT-PCR with HTBI primers amplified the TCR CDR3 region. TCRdb reanalysed the multiplex PCR reads using MiXCR and keeps one entry per CDR3 protein. Of approximately 490,000 distinct CDR3 sequences listed, less than 25% were seen once; the top ten hold approximately 54%. Germline assignment: CDR1 SEHNR and CDR2 FQNEAQ (reference sequence). The CDR3 is made up of 15 amino acids. V dropped 3 bases and J dropped 6; count of bases not matched to a gene: 4.

This receptor was taken from a woman in her seventies with Graves' ophthalmopathy. Sample: blood. This chain links TRBV7-9 with TRBJ2-1, with 11 nucleotides matching TRBD1. The CDR3 region is CASSLDRGPTNEQFF. The CDR3 DNA sequence: TGTGCCAGCAGCTTGGACAGGGGGCCAACCAATGAGCAGTTCTTC. Full variable domain (rest looked up from reference TRBV7-9 and TRBJ2-1): DTGVSQNPRHKITKRGQNVTFRCDPISEHNRLYWYRQTLGQGPEFLTYFQNEAQLEKSRLLSDRFSAERPKGSFSTLEIQRTEQGDSAMYLCASSLDRGPTNEQFFGPGTRLTVL.